A selection of T cell receptor beta chains follows, all from one sample in a study of blood T cells in healthy people across ages. TCRdb used MiXCR to reprocess the 5' RACE reads, holding one entry per CDR3 protein. Of almost 550,000 distinct CDR3 sequences listed, less than 25% are singletons. This sample was shared with a second study, whose subject was T cells of mothers and their children.

Sequenced input: blood. These receptor sequences come from a boy aged 10-17 years in good health. Each CDR3 is given with its conserved first and last residue. A D gene is named only where the DNA matches it firmly. Rows give clone size only sometimes, using once, few, many, or a class for an expanded clone.

clone_size	d_call	v_call	j_call	cdr3_nt	cdr3_aa
few	TRBD1	TRBV27	TRBJ1-1	TGTGCCAGCAGACTTACCGGGACAGGGTACACTGAAGCTTTCTTT	CASRLTGTGYTEAFF
-	-	TRBV20-1	TRBJ2-5	TGCAGTGCTAGCAGAGAAGGCTGGTTAGGGCGAGCAGAGACCCAGTACTTC	CSASREGWLGRAETQYF
-	-	TRBV5-5	TRBJ1-6	TGTGTCAGCAGCTTTTCACAGCCAAAGATACTTAATTCACCCCTCCACTTT	CVSSFSQPKILNSPLHF
few	-	TRBV3-1	TRBJ2-3	TGTGCCAGCAGCCCTCCAAGAGGAGGGAGAGCAGATACGCAGTATTTT	CASSPPRGGRADTQYF
few	-	TRBV24-1	TRBJ2-2	TGTGCCACCAGTGTTATCGCCGGGGAGCTGTTTTTT	CATSVIAGELFF
-	-	TRBV20-1	TRBJ1-1	TGCAGTGGCAACATGAACACTGAAGCTTTCTTT	CSGNMNTEAFF
-	TRBD2	TRBV12-3/TRBV12-4	TRBJ2-1	TGTGCCAGCAGTCCGGTGGCTAGCGGGAGAAATGAGCAGTTCTTC	CASSPVASGRNEQFF
few	-	TRBV6-1	TRBJ2-1	TGTGCCAGCATTAAAGACCTACTGAATGAGCAGTTCTTC	CASIKDLLNEQFF
few	-	TRBV4-1	TRBJ1-4	TGCGCCAGCAGCCAAGATGATTTGGGTGAAAAACTGTTTTTT	CASSQDDLGEKLFF
-	-	TRBV18	TRBJ1-1	TGTGCCAGCTCACCAATTCCGATGAACACTGAAGCTTTCTTT	CASSPIPMNTEAFF
few	-	TRBV28	TRBJ1-5	TGTGCCAGCAGGTCCCATGGGGGGCTTCAGCCCCAGCATTTT	CASRSHGGLQPQHF
-	-	TRBV15	TRBJ2-7	TGTGCCACCAGCGGCGGCAGTAATGGGGGCTACGAGCAGTACTTC	CATSGGSNGGYEQYF
-	-	TRBV27	TRBJ1-1	TGTGCCAGCAGTTTATCTAACACCTTGAACACTGAAGCTTTCTTT	CASSLSNTLNTEAFF
-	-	TRBV14	TRBJ1-1	TGTGCCAGCAGCCAGTCTAGAGGGTGGAACACTGAAGCTTTCTTT	CASSQSRGWNTEAFF
-	-	TRBV13	TRBJ2-7	TGTGCCAGCAGCCCCGTCGCCAGCAGCTCCTACGAGCAGTACTTC	CASSPVASSSYEQYF
-	-	TRBV4-2	TRBJ1-6	TGTGCCAGCAGCCAACCCGAGGCTAGGGGTACAGGTTCACCCCTCCACTTT	CASSQPEARGTGSPLHF
-	-	TRBV4-3	TRBJ2-7	TGCGCCAGCAGCCAAGTCCGGCGAACAGGGATGAGCTACGAGCAGTACTTC	CASSQVRRTGMSYEQYF
few	TRBD2	TRBV6-6	TRBJ2-3	TGTGCCAGCAGTTACTCGGAGCGGGAAGCCACAGGTACGCAGTATTTT	CASSYSEREATGTQYF
-	-	TRBV5-1	TRBJ2-3	TGCGCCAGCAGCCCACGGGGAGTCATCACAGATACGCAGTATTTT	CASSPRGVITDTQYF
-	-	TRBV29-1	TRBJ2-2	TGCAGCGGGGTCGACACCGGGGAGCTGTTTTTT	CSGVDTGELFF
few	TRBD2	TRBV20-1	TRBJ2-5	TGCAGTGCTAGAGATCCCCAAGGACTAGCGGGGGGGCTGGAGACCCAGTACTTC	CSARDPQGLAGGLETQYF
-	TRBD1	TRBV28	TRBJ1-2	TGTGCCAGCAGCGCCGGGACAGGGATCTACACCTTC	CASSAGTGIYTF
few	-	TRBV12-3/TRBV12-4	TRBJ2-1	TGTGCCAGCAGTTTCCCGGGAAGCGGGAATGAGCAGTTCTTC	CASSFPGSGNEQFF
many	TRBD2	TRBV29-1	TRBJ2-5	TGCAGCGTCGGGACTAGCGGGGGCCAAGAGACCCAGTACTTC	CSVGTSGGQETQYF
many	-	TRBV4-1	TRBJ2-1	TGCGCCAGCAGCCAACCCGGGACTCGGGTCTACAATGAGCAGTTCTTC	CASSQPGTRVYNEQFF
many	-	TRBV27	TRBJ2-1	TGTGCCAGCAGTAACGATTACAATGAGCAGTTCTTC	CASSNDYNEQFF